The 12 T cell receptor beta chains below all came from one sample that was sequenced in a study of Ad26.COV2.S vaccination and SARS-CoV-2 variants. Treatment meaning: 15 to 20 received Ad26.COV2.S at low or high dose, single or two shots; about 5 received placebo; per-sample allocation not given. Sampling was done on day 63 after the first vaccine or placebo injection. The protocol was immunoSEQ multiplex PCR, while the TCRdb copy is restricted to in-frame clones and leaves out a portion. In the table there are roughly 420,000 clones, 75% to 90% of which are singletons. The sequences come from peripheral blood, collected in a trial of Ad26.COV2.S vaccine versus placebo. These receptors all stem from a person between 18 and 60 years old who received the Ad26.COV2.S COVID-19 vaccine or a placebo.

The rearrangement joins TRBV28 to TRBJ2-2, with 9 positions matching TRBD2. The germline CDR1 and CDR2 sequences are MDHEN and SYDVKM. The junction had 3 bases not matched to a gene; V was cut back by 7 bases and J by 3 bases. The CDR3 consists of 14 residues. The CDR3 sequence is CASIASGDTGELFF. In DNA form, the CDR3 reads TGTGCCAGCATAGCTAGCGGGGACACCGGGGAGCTGTTTTTT.

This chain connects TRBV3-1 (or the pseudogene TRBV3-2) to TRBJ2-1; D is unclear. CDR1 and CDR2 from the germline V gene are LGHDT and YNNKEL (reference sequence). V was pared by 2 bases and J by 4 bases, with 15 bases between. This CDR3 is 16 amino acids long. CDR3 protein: CASSQHIPLGYNEQFF. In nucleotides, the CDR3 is TGTGCCAGCAGCCAACACATACCCCTGGGGTACAATGAGCAGTTCTTC.

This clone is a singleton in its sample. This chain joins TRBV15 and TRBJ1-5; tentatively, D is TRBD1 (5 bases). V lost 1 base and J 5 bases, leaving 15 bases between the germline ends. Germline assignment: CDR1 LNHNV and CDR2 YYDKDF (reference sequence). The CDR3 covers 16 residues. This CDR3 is CATSRGPTWGDQPQHF. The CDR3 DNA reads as TGTGCCACCAGCAGAGGTCCGACGTGGGGGGATCAGCCCCAGCATTTT. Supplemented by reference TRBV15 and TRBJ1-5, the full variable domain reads DAMVIQNPRYQVTQFGKPVTLSCSQTLNHNVMYWYQQKSSQAPKLLFHYYDKDFNNEADTPDNFQSRRPNTSFCFLDIRSPGLGDTAMYLCATSRGPTWGDQPQHFGDGTRLSIL.

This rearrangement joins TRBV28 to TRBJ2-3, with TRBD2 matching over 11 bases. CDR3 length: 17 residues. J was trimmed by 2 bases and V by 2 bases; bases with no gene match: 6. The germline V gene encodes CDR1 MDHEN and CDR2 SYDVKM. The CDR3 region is CASSLQLAGALTDTQYF. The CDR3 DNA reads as TGTGCCAGCAGTTTACAACTAGCGGGGGCGCTCACAGATACGCAGTATTTT.

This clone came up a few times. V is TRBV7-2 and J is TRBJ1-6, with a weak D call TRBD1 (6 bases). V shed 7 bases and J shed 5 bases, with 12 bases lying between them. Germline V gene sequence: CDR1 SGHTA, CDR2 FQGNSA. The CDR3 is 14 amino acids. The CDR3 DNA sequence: TGTGCCAGCAATACAGGGTGGGATAATTCACCCCTCCACTTT. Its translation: CASNTGWDNSPLHF.

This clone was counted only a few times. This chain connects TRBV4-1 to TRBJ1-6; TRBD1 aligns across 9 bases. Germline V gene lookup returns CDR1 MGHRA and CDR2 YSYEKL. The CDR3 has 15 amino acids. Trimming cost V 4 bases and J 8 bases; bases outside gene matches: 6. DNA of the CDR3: TGCGCCAGCAGCCGTCCGACAGGGGGTTATTCACCCCTCCACTTT. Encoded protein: CASSRPTGGYSPLHF.

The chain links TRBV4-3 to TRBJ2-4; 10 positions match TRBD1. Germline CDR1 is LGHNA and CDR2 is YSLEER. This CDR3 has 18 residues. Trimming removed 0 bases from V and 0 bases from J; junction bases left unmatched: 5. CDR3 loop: CASSQDGTGVLAKNIQYF. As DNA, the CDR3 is TGCGCCAGCAGCCAAGACGGGACAGGGGTCCTAGCCAAAAACATTCAGTACTTC.

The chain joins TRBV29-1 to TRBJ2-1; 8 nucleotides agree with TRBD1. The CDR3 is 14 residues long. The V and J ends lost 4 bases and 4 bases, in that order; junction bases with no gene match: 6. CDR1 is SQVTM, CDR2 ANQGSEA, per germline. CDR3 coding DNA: TGCAGCGTTGTAGACAGGGGATTTTACAATGAGCAGTTCTTC. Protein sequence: CSVVDRGFYNEQFF.

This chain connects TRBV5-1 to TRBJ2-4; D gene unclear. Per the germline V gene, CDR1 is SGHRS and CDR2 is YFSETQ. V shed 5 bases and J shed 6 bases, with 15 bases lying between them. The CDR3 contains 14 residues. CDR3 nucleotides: TGCGCCAGCAGAATTGGGGAACGGGTAAACATTCAGTACTTC. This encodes CASRIGERVNIQYF.

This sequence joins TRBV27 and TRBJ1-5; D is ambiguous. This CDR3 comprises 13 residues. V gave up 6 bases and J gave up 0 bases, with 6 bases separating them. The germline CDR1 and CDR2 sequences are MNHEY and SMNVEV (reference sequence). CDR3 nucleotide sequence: TGTGCCAGCAGCCCCTATAGCAATCAGCCCCAGCATTTT. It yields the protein CASSPYSNQPQHF.

The CDR3 region has the DNA TGTGCCAGCAGCTTAGATCCTGGACAGGGGGCAGATGGCTACACCTTC. Its translation is CASSLDPGQGADGYTF. This chain links TRBV11-3 with TRBJ1-2, with 11 bases that match TRBD1. The CDR3 covers 16 residues. The germline gives CDR1 SGHNT, CDR2 YENEEA. The V and J ends lost 0 bases and 6 bases, in that order; junction bases with no gene match: 6.

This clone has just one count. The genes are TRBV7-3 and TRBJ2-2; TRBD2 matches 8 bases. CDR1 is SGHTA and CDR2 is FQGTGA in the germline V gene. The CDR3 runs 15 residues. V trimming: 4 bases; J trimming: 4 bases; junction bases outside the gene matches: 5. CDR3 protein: CASSSLGGVTGELFF. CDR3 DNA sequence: TGTGCCAGCAGCTCGCTCGGGGGGGTCACCGGGGAGCTGTTTTTT.